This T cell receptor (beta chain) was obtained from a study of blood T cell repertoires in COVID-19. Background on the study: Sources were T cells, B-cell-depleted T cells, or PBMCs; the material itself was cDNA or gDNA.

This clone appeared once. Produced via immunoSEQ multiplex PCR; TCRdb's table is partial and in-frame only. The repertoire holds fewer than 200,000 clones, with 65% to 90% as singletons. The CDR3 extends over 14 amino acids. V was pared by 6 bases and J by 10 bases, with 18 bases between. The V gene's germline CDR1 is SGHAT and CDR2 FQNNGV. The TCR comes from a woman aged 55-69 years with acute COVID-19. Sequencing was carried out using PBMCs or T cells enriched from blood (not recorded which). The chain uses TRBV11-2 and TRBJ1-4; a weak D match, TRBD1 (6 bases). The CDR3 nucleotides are TGTGCCAGCAGGCGCCCCGGACAGACTGTAAAACTGTTTTTT. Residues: CASRRPGQTVKLFF.